Below, 21 T cell receptor beta chains from the same sample are listed, as sequenced in a study of molecular identifiers for immune sequencing clone quantification. TCRdb itself ran the PCR reads through MiXCR, one entry per CDR3 protein. The table records about half a million distinct CDR3 sequences, about 20% of them present only once. Sequenced material: naive CD8+ T cells from blood, with Jurkat cell RNA spiked in. Subset here: FACS-sorted CD8+CD4-CCR7+CD45RA+ naive T cells. The receptor set was obtained from a human donor in good health. Some libraries in this study had Jurkat cell RNA spiked in.

The V gene is TRBV12-3 or TRBV12-4, the J gene TRBJ1-5; 8 bases fit TRBD1. This CDR3 is built from 18 residues. V was clipped by 7 bases and J by 7 bases; unmatched bases: 21. The CDR3 is CASTLETGATTRLQPQHF. In nucleotides, the CDR3 is TGTGCCAGCACCTTGGAGACAGGGGCAACTACTCGACTACAGCCCCAGCATTTT.

The chain combines TRBV12-3 or TRBV12-4 with TRBJ2-2, with D possibly matching TRBD2 (5 bases). Trimming took off 2 bases at V and 1 base at J, with 11 bases between the two ends. There are 16 residues in the CDR3. This chain's CDR3 is CASSLSSAVNTGELFF. DNA for the CDR3: TGTGCCAGCAGTTTATCGTCAGCGGTGAACACCGGGGAGCTGTTTTTT.

This clonotype has only a few counts. This rearrangement joins TRBV13 to TRBJ1-6; D not certain. CDR3 length: 16 residues. CDR1 PRHDT and CDR2 FYEKMQ come from the germline V gene (reference sequence). V lost 7 bases to trimming and J lost 0 bases, with 13 bases between them. This CDR3 is CASKESGGSYNSPLHF. The CDR3 nucleotides are TGTGCCAGCAAAGAATCCGGAGGCTCCTATAATTCACCCCTCCACTTT. Full variable domain (rest looked up from reference TRBV13 and TRBJ1-6): AAGVIQSPRHLIKEKRETATLKCYPIPRHDTVYWYQQGPGQDPQFLISFYEKMQSDKGSIPDRFSAQQFSDYHSELNMSSLELGDSALYFCASKESGGSYNSPLHFGNGTRLTVT.

This clonotype was counted many times. The chain has TRBV5-4 and TRBJ2-7, with D perhaps matching TRBD2 (6 bases). The V end was cut by 4 bases, the J end by 6 bases, with 11 bases between. This CDR3 has 12 amino acids. The V gene's germline CDR1 is SGHNT and CDR2 YYREEE (reference sequence). The CDR3 DNA is TGTGCCAGCAGCGCGGAGGGAGGCGAGCAGTACTTC. It yields the protein CASSAEGGEQYF.

This clonotype has a handful of counts. This rearrangement joins TRBV27 to TRBJ1-5; TRBD1 matches at 8 bases. This CDR3 has 16 residues. Losses at the gene ends were 4 bases for V and 2 bases for J; bases not matched to a gene: 7. CDR1 and CDR2 (germline): MNHEY, SMNVEV (reference sequence). CDR3: CASSSKPGQGNQPQHF. The CDR3 coding sequence is TGTGCCAGCAGTTCGAAACCGGGACAGGGCAATCAGCCCCAGCATTTT.

This clonotype was picked up a small number of times. CDR3 nucleotides: TGTGCCAGCAGCTTGGGACCGGGACAGGGGGACACTGAAGCTTTCTTT. Its protein is CASSLGPGQGDTEAFF. This chain joins TRBV7-9 and TRBJ1-1, with TRBD1 identical over 11 bases. The V segment lost 3 bases and the J segment 3 bases; nucleotides outside the gene matches: 6. The CDR3 has 16 amino acids. Looked up from germline, CDR1 is SEHNR and CDR2 is FQNEAQ (reference sequence). Combining the CDR3 with reference TRBV7-9 and TRBJ1-1 gives the whole variable domain DTGVSQNPRHKITKRGQNVTFRCDPISEHNRLYWYRQTLGQGPEFLTYFQNEAQLEKSRLLSDRFSAERPKGSFSTLEIQRTEQGDSAMYLCASSLGPGQGDTEAFFGQGTRLTVV.

The table lists this clonotype with a few counts. CDR3 nucleotide sequence: TGTGCCAGCAGCTTACTAGGGGGCCCAGATACGCAGTATTTT. This encodes CASSLLGGPDTQYF. V is TRBV7-2 and J is TRBJ2-3; 7 nucleotides line up with TRBD1. The germline V gene has CDR1 SGHTA and CDR2 FQGNSA. V shed 2 bases and J 4 bases; nucleotides not matched to a gene: 3. The CDR3 is 14 residues long.

This chain uses TRBV12-3 or TRBV12-4 with TRBJ2-1, with D perhaps matching TRBD2 (5 bases). The CDR3 covers 14 residues. V lost 3 bases and J lost 6, with 12 bases in between. The CDR3, as DNA: TGTGCCAGCAGTTTTTACGGGGTAAGCAATGAGCAGTTCTTC. It specifies CASSFYGVSNEQFF.

This clonotype has ten or more counts. This rearrangement joins TRBV12-3 or TRBV12-4 to TRBJ2-7, with 13 nucleotides matching TRBD2. V shed 6 bases and J 4 bases; nucleotides not matched to a gene: 6. The CDR3 extends over 15 amino acids. The CDR3 DNA sequence: TGTGCCAGCAGCCATCCGACTAGCGGGAGGTACGAGCAGTACTTC. Translation gives CASSHPTSGRYEQYF.

The V call is TRBV19, the J call TRBJ2-7; D call uncertain. The CDR3 sequence is 12 residues long. From germline, CDR1 is LNHDA and CDR2 SQIVND (reference sequence). V was pared by 6 bases and J by 7 bases, with 13 bases between. CDR3 coding DNA: TGTGCCAGTAGCCTCACCCCCAGGGAGCAGTACTTC. It codes for CASSLTPREQYF.

The sample holds many counts of this clonotype. The chain joins TRBV9 to TRBJ2-3, with 7 bases aligning to TRBD2. Losses at the gene ends were 0 bases for V and 4 bases for J; bases not matched to a gene: 5. Germline values: CDR1 SGDLS, CDR2 YYNGEE. The CDR3 runs 15 residues. This CDR3 is CASSVAAGSADTQYF. Written as DNA, the CDR3 is TGTGCCAGCAGCGTAGCAGCGGGGTCCGCAGATACGCAGTATTTT.

This clonotype occurred many times. V usage is TRBV21-1 and J usage is TRBJ2-2; the D segment call TRBD1 is taken from the table without a DNA check. TRBV21-1 is labeled a pseudogene. This CDR3 spans 20 amino acids. The CDR3 loop reads CASSRIKVGPMTANTGELFF. The DNA of the CDR3 is TGTGCCAGCAGCAGGATAAAGGTGGGACCCATGACCGCGAACACCGGGGAGCTGTTTTTT.

This clonotype was observed many times. The CDR3 coding sequence is TGTGCCAGCAAACTCCCGGGACTAGCGGAGCAAGAGACCCAGTACTTC. Translation: CASKLPGLAEQETQYF. V usage is TRBV6-2 or TRBV6-3 and J usage is TRBJ2-5; 11 bases align to TRBD2. In germline, CDR1 is MNHEY, CDR2 SVGEGT. The CDR3 totals 16 residues. With V trimmed by 7 bases and J by 2 bases, 9 bases remained unmatched.

This clonotype came up many times. The chain recombines TRBV29-1 with TRBJ2-7; D not certain. V was clipped by 0 bases and J by 4 bases, with 7 bases between them. This CDR3 has 12 residues. The germline V gene encodes CDR1 SQVTM and CDR2 ANQGSEA. The CDR3 region has the DNA TGCAGCGTTGAAGACATGGGGTACGAGCAGTACTTC. Translation: CSVEDMGYEQYF.

Remarks on this clonotype: One base away lies a much larger clone, so this may be a sequencing read error. This likely comes from a read error, as the CDR3 has no conserved phenylalanine or tryptophan at its end. Here the CDR3 reads CASSSSRDPQKTQYL. The CDR3 nucleotides are TGTGCCAGCAGTTCTAGCCGGGACCCCCAGAAGACCCAGTACCTC. V gene TRBV27 combines with J gene TRBJ2-5, with D perhaps being TRBD1 or TRBD2 (5 bases each). V lost 4 bases to trimming and J lost 6 bases, with 18 bases between them. Germline values: CDR1 MNHEY, CDR2 SMNVEV (reference sequence). The CDR3 consists of 15 residues.

The chain joins TRBV27 to TRBJ2-4, with TRBD1 identical over 9 bases. CDR1 and CDR2 (germline): MNHEY, SMNVEV (reference sequence). The CDR3 loop spans 14 amino acids. Trimming took 5 bases from V and 7 from J; bases not matched to a gene: 6. Here the CDR3 DNA reads TGTGCCAGCAGTCTCCGGGACAGGGAGAACATTCAGTACTTC. Translating gives CASSLRDRENIQYF.

Here the CDR3 reads CASSQFPLALGENTGELFF. The CDR3 nucleotides read TGTGCCAGCAGCCAATTCCCCTTAGCACTAGGGGAGAACACCGGGGAGCTGTTTTTT. This chain connects TRBV16 to TRBJ2-2; either TRBD1 or TRBD2 may supply D (5 bases each). The CDR3 sequence is 19 residues long. V was pared by 1 base and J by 1 base, with 19 bases between. The V gene's germline CDR1 is KGHSY and CDR2 FQNENV.

The V gene is TRBV20-1, the J gene TRBJ2-7; D not certain. The V gene's germline CDR1 is DFQATT and CDR2 SNEGSKA (reference sequence). CDR3 length equals 12 residues. Trimming removed 7 bases from V and 1 base from J, with 11 bases in between. The CDR3, as DNA: TGCAGTGTTGCTGGAGTTTCCTACGAGCAGTACTTC. Its translation: CSVAGVSYEQYF.

The table lists this clonotype with many counts. The chain couples TRBV21-1 to TRBJ2-3; the table's D call, TRBD1, has no DNA check behind it. TRBV21-1 is a recognized pseudogene. This CDR3 has 16 residues. As DNA, the CDR3 is TGTGCCAGCAGCAAAATCCCGGGATCGGGCACAGATACGCAGTATTTT. Translated: CASSKIPGSGTDTQYF.

The gene calls are TRBV7-2 and TRBJ1-2; D gene uncertain. This CDR3 spans 14 amino acids. The V end lost 1 base, the J end lost 2 bases, and 8 bases lay between the germline ends. Germline CDR1 reads SGHTA; CDR2 reads FQGNSA. The CDR3 nucleotides read TGTGCCAGCAGCTTAGGTGGCGGGAACTATGGCTACACCTTC. Its protein product is CASSLGGGNYGYTF.

This clonotype was picked up many times. The V and J genes are TRBV12-3 or TRBV12-4 and TRBJ2-1; 11 nucleotides agree with TRBD2. V dropped 5 bases and J dropped 5; count of bases not matched to a gene: 5. The CDR3 runs 15 residues. The CDR3 sequence is CASSQGLADDNEQFF. CDR3 coding DNA: TGTGCCAGCAGTCAGGGACTAGCGGATGACAATGAGCAGTTCTTC.